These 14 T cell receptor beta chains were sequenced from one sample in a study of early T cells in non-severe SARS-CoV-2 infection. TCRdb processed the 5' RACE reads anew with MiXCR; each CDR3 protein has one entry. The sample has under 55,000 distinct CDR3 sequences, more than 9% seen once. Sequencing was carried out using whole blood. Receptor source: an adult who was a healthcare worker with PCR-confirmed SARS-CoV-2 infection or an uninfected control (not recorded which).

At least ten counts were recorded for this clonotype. CDR3 in DNA: TGTGCCAGCAGCCGCGACGGCACCGGGGAGCTGTTTTTT. This gives the protein CASSRDGTGELFF. V usage is TRBV7-2 and J usage is TRBJ2-2; no firm D call. The CDR3 consists of 13 residues. Trimming stripped 5 bases from V and 4 bases from J, with 8 bases between. Per germline, CDR1 SGHTA and CDR2 FQGNSA.

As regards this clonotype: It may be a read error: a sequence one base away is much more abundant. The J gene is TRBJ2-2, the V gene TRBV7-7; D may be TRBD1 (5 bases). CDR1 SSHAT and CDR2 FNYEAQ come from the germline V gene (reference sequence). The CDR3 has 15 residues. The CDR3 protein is CAGSLNSRTPGELFF. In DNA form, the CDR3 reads TGTGCTGGCAGCTTAAACAGTAGGACACCCGGGGAGCTGTTTTTT.

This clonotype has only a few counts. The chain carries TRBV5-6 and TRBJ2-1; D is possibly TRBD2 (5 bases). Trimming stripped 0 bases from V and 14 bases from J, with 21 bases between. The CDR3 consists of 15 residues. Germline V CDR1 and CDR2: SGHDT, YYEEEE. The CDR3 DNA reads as TGTGCCAGCAGCTTGGCAGGAGCGGTTCTCCTAACGGAGTTCTTC. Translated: CASSLAGAVLLTEFF.

CDR3 sequence (DNA): TGTGCCATTGCAGAAACCTACGAGCAGTACTTC. Encoded protein: CAIAETYEQYF. The rearrangement uses TRBV6-2 or TRBV6-3 and TRBJ2-7; D gene ambiguous. Trimming cost V 10 bases and J 2 bases, with 9 bases left between them. Germline lookup yields CDR1 MNHEY and CDR2 SVGEGT. The CDR3 runs to 11 residues.

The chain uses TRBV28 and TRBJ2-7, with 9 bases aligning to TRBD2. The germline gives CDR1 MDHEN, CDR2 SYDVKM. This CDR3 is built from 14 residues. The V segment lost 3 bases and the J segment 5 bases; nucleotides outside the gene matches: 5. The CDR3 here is CASSFSGSPDEQYF. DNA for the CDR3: TGTGCCAGCAGTTTTAGCGGGAGCCCTGACGAGCAGTACTTC.

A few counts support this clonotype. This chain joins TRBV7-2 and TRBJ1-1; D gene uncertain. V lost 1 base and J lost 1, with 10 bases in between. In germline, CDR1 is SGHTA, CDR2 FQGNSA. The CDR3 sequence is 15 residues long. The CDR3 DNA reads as TGTGCCAGCAGCTTAGTACGGGTTGGGAACACTGAAGCTTTCTTT. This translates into CASSLVRVGNTEAFF.

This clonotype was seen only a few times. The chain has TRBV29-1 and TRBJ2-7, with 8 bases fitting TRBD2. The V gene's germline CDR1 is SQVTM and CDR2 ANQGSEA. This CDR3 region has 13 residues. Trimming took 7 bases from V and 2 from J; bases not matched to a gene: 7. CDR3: CSASGRGTYEQYF. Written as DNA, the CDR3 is TGCAGCGCCTCCGGGAGGGGCACCTACGAGCAGTACTTC.

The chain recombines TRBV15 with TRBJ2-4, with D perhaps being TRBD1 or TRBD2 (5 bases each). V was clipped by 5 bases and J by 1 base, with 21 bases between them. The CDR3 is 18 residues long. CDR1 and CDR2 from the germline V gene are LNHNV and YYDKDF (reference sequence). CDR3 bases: TGTGCCACCAGCTCTGACGGGGCCAACCTGTGGGCCAAAAACATTCAGTACTTC. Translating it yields CATSSDGANLWAKNIQYF.

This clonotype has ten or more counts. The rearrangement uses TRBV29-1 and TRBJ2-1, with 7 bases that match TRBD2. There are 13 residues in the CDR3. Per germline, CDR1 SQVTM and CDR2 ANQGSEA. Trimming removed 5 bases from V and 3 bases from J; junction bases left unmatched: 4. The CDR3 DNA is TGCAGCGTTCTCGGACTAGACTACAATGAGCAGTTCTTC. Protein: CSVLGLDYNEQFF.

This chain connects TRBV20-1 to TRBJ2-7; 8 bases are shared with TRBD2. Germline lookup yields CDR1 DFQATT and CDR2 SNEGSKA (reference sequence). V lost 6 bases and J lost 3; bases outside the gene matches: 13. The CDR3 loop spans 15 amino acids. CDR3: CSAQGPTSGNYEQYF. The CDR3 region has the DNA TGCAGTGCCCAAGGCCCTACTAGCGGAAACTACGAGCAGTACTTC.

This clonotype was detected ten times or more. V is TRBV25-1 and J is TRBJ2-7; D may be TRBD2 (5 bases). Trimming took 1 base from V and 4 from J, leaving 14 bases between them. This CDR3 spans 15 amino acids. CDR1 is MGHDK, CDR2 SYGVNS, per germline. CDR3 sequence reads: CASSESGIPGYEQYF. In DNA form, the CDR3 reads TGTGCCAGCAGTGAATCTGGAATACCGGGGTACGAGCAGTACTTC.

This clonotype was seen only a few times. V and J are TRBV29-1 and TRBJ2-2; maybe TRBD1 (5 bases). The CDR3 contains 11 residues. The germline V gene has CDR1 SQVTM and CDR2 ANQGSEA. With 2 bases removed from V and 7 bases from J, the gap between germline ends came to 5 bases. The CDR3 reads CSVERGGELFF. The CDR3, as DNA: TGCAGCGTTGAAAGGGGCGGGGAGCTGTTTTTT.

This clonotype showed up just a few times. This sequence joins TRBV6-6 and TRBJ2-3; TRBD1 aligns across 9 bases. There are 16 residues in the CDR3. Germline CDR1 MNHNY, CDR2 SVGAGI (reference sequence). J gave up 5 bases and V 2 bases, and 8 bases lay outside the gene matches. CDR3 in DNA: TGTGCCAGCAGTTACCTGGGACAGGGCGCAGGAGATACGCAGTATTTT. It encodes CASSYLGQGAGDTQYF.

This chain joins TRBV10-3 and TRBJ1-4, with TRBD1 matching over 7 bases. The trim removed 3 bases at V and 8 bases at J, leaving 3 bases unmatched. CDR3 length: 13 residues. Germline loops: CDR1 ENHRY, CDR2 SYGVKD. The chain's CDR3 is CAISDSDREKLFF. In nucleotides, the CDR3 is TGTGCCATCAGTGATTCGGACAGGGAAAAACTGTTTTTT.